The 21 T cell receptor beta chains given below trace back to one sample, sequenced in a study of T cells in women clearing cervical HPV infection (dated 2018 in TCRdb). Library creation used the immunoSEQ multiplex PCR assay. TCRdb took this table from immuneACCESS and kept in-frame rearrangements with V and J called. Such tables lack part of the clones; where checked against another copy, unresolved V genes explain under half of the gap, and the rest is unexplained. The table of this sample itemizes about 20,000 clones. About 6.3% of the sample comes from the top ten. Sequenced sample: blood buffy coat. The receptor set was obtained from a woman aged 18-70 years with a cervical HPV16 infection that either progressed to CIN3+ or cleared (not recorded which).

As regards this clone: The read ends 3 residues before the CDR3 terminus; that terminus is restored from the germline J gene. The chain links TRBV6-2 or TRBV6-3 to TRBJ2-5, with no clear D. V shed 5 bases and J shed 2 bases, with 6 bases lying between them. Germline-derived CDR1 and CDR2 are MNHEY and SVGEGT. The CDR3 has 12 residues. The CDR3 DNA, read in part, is TGTGCCAGCAGTCTTATTCAAGAGACC. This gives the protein CASSLIQET. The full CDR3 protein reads CASSLIQETQYF.

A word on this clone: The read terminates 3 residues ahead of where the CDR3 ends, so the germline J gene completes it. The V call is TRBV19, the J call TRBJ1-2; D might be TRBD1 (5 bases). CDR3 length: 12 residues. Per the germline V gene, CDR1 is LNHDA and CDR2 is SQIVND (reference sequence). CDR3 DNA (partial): TGTGCCAGTAGTACGGAACGCAGGGAC. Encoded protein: CASSTERRD. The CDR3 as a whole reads CASSTERRDYTF.

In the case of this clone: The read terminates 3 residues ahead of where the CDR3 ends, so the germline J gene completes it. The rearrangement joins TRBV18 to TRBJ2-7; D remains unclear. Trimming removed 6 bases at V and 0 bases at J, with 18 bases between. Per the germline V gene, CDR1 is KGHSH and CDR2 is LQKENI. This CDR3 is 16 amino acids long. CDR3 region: CASSANTASSSYEQYF. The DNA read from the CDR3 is TGTGCCAGCTCGGCCAACACGGCCTCTAGCTCCTACGAG.

The CDR3 DNA, read in part, is TGTGCCAGCAGCTTGGACAGCTCCTACAATGAC. Translating gives CASSLDSSYND. The CDR3 as a whole reads CASSLDSSYNDYTF. The J gene is TRBJ1-2, the V gene TRBV7-2; possible D gene TRBD1, 6 bases. The read terminates 3 residues ahead of where the CDR3 ends, so the germline J gene completes it. The germline V gene has CDR1 SGHTA and CDR2 FQGNSA. The CDR3 runs to 14 residues.

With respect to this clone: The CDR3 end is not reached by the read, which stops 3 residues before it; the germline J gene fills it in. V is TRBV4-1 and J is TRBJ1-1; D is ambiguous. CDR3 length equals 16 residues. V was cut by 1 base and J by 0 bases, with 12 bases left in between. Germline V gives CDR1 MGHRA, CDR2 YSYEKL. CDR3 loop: CASSQAGLRVNTEAFF. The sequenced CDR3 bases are TGCGCCAGCAGCCAAGCTGGGTTGAGGGTGAACACTGAA.

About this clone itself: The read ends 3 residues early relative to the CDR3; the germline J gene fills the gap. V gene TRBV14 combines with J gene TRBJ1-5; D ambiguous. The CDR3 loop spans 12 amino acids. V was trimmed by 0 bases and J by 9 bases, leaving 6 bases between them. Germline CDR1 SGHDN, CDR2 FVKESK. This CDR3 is CASSQEAGPQHF. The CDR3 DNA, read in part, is TGTGCCAGCAGCCAAGAGGCGGGGCCC.

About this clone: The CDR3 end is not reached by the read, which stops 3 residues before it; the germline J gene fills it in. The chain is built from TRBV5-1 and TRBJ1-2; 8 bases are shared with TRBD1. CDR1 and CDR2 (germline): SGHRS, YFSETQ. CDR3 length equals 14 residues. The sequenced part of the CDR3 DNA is TGCGCCAGCAGCTTGGGAGGACAGGGCTACGAC. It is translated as CASSLGGQGYD. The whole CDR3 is CASSLGGQGYDYTF.

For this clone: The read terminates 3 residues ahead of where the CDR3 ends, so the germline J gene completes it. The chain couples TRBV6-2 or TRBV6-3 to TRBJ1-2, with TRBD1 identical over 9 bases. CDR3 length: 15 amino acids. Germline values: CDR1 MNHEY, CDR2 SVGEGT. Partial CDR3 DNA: TGTGCCAGCAGTTCCTCCAGGGGACAGGGTAGCGAC. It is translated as CASSSSRGQGSD. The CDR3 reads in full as CASSSSRGQGSDYTF.

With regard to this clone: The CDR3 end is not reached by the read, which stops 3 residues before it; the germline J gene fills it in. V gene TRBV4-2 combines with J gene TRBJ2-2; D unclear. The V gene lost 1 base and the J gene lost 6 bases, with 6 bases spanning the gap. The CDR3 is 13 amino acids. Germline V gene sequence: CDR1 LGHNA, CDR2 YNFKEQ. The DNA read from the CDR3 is TGTGCCAGCAGCCAAGGCGGTTCCGGGGAG. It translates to CASSQGGSGE. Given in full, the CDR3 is CASSQGGSGELFF.

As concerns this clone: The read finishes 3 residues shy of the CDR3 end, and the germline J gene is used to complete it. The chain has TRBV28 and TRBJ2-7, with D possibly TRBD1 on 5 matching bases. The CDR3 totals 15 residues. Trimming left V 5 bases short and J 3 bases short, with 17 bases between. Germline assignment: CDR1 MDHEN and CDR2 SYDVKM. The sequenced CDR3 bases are TGTGCCAGCAGTCCTACCACAGGATCCCGCTACGAG. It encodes CASSPTTGSRYE. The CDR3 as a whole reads CASSPTTGSRYEQYF.

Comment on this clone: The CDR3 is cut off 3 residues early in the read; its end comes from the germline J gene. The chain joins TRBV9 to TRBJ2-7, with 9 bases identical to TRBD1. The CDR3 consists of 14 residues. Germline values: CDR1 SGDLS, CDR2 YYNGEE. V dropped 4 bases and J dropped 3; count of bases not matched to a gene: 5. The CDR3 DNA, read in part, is TGTGCCAGCAGCACAGGGGACAGGGACTACGAG. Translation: CASSTGDRDYE. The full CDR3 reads CASSTGDRDYEQYF.

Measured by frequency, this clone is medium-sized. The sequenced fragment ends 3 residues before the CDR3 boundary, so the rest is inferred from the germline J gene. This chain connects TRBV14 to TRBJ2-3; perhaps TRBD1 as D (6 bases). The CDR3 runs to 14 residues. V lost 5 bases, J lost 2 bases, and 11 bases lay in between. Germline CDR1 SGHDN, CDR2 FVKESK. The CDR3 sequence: CASSFNRATDTQYF. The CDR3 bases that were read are TGTGCCAGCAGCTTTAACAGGGCCACAGATACG.

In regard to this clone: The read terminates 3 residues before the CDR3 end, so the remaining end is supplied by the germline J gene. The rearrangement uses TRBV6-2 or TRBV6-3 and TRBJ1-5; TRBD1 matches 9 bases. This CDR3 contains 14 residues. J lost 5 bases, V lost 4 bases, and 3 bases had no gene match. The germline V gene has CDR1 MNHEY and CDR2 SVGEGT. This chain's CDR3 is CASSFTGGYQPQHF. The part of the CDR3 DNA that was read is TGTGCCAGCAGTTTCACAGGGGGCTATCAGCCC.

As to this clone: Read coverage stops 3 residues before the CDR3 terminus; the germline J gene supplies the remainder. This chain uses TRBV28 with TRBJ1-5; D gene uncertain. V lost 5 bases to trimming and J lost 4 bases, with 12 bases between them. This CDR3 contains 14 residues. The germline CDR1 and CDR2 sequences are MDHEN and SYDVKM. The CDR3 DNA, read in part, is TGTGCCAGCAGTCCCCCACTCGAAAATCAGCCC. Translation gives CASSPPLENQP. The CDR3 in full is CASSPPLENQPQHF.

CDR3 DNA, as far as it was read: TGTGCCAGCAGCCGGGTAAAAGAGTGCGGATTCACAGATACG. This sequence encodes CASSRVKECGFTDT. The full CDR3 protein reads CASSRVKECGFTDTQYF. The genes are TRBV3-1 (or the pseudogene TRBV3-2) and TRBJ2-3; no clear D gene. Read coverage stops 3 residues before the CDR3 terminus; the germline J gene supplies the remainder. V lost 4 bases and J 2 bases, leaving 19 bases between the germline ends. Germline CDR1 LGHDT, CDR2 YNNKEL (reference sequence). This CDR3 has 17 amino acids.

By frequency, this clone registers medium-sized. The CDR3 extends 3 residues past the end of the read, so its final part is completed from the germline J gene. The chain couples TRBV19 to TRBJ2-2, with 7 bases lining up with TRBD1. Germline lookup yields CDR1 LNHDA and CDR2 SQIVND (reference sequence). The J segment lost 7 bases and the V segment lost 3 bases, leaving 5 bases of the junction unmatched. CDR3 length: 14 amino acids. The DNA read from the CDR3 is TGTGCCAGTAGTATCGGGACAGACGTCGGGGAG. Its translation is CASSIGTDVGE. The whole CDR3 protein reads CASSIGTDVGELFF.

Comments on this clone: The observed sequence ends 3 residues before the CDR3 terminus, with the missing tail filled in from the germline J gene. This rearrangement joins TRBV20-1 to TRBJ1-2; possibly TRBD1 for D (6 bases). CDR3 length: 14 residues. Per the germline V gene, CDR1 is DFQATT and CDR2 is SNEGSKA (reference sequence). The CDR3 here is CSAATRRGSWGYTF. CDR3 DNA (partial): TGCAGTGCCGCAACAAGAAGGGGGAGTTGGGGC.

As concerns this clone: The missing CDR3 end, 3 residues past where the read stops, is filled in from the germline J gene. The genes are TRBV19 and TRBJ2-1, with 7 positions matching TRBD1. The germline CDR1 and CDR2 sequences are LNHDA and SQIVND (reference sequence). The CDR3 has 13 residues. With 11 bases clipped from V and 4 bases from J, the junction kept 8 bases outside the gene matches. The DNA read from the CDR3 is TGTGCCTGCCGGGACAGAGGGTACAATGAG. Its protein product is CACRDRGYNE. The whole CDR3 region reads CACRDRGYNEQFF.

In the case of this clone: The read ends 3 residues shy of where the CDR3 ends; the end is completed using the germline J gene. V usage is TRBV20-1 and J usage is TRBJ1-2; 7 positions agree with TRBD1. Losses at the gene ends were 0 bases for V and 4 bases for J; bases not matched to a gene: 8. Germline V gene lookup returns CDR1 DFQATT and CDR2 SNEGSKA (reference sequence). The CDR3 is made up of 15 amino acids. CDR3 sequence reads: CSARDQGGGPYGYTF. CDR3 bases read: TGCAGTGCTAGAGATCAGGGAGGGGGCCCCTATGGC.

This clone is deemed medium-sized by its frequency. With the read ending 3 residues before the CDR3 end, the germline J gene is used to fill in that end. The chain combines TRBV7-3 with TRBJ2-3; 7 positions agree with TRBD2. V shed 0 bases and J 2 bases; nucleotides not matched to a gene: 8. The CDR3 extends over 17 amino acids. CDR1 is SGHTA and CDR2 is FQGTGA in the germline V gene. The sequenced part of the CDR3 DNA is TGTGCCAGCAGCTTAACGACACTAGCGTTTACCACAGATACG. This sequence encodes CASSLTTLAFTTDT. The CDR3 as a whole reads CASSLTTLAFTTDTQYF.

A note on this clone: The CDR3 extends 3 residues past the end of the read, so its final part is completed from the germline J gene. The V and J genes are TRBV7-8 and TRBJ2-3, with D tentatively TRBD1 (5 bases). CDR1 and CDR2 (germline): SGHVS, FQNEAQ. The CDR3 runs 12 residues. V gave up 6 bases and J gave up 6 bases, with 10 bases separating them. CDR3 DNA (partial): TGTGCCAGCAGGACAGACTCCGATACG. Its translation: CASRTDSDT. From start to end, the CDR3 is CASRTDSDTQYF.